This TCR beta chain originates from a study of T cell repertoires in cytomegalovirus infection (dated by TCRdb to the late 2010s). For context, the study as a whole: Donor HLA type was relevant to the analysis, as public TCR beta signatures indicated carriage of CMV infection together with the matching HLA type.

This clonotype was recorded many times. Its antigen remains unidentified. Base qualities were left out, and no much larger clone turns up one base away. Sequenced using an Illumina HiSeq 1500. TCRdb reprocessed the public reads (quality trimming at Q25 with fastp, clone calling with MiXCR) and kept in-frame beta chains. Rows are unified per CDR3 protein, each entry keeping the most common DNA and genes. For this sample there are around 74,000 distinct CDR3 sequences; roughly 3.5% appear just once. The top ten hold 3.5% to 6% of the sample. Overall study results and their limits: In both this cohort and an independent cohort of some 380 donors, the cumulative frequency of public TCR beta family members distinguished carriers of CMV infection plus the relevant HLA type. The ex vivo response was dominated by HLA-C-restricted CMV-specific TCR beta clonotypes, and the single most frequent clonotype in two of eight donors was supplied by these HLA-C-restricted clonotypes.

There are 14 amino acids in the CDR3, from cysteine to phenylalanine inclusive. Just CDR3 DNA is preserved here, 42 bases in frame from base 1. From the germline V gene, CDR1 is MNHEY and CDR2 is SVGAGI. V is pruned by 6 bases and J by 0 bases, leaving 4 bases of the junction without a gene match. This TCR came from a human donor in good health (CMV status not recorded). Some clones in this sample may be carry-over from other donors' samples. The sample was PBMCs. This sequence uses TRBV6-5 and TRBJ1-2; 7 bases in the middle match TRBD1. The nucleotides read TGTGCCAGCAGACAGACAGGGACTAACTATGGCTACACCTTC. This encodes CASRQTGTNYGYTF.